In this sample, the clone carrying this T cell receptor beta chain turned up a few times. The CDR3 is 15 residues long. The V gene end was trimmed by 4 bases and the J gene end by 3 bases; junction bases not matched to a gene: 7. The V gene's germline CDR1 is KGHDR and CDR2 SFDVKD. The sample comes from a study of blood T cell repertoires in COVID-19. In the original workflow: How many nucleated cells were present was estimated from reference gene primer amplification. Libraries were prepared by immunoSEQ multiplex PCR; TCRdb keeps only in-frame clonotypes and omits some of them. Clonal size and the V and J genes are those of that table, whereas D and trimming came from the DNA. This sample has some 300,000 clones, with about 91% found just once.

The chain recombines TRBV24-1 with TRBJ1-1; TRBD1 matches at 7 bases. The sequence was obtained from a woman in her twenties or thirties who had recovered from COVID-19. Input material: peripheral blood. CDR3: CATSDHRGGDTEAFF. The CDR3 coding sequence is TGTGCCACCAGTGACCACAGGGGTGGCGACACTGAAGCTTTCTTT.